This T cell receptor beta chain emerged from a study of Ad26.COV2.S vaccination and SARS-CoV-2 variants. Findings and caveats of the study: Those who received the vaccine showed greater spike-specific TCR breadth than those given placebo. CD8+ and CD4+ T cells specific for spike reportedly responded with substantial breadth after vaccination.

Regarding treatment: about 20 received Ad26.COV2.S at low or high dose, single or two shots; roughly five received placebo; per-sample allocation not given. Following the first vaccine or placebo injection, samples were taken on day 63. On this clone itself: Its antigen is unknown.

TCRdb's copy holds only in-frame clones and misses some; the assay was immunoSEQ multiplex PCR. The sample holds roughly 350,000 clones, roughly 87% seen once. The CDR3 contains 14 residues. The ends were cut back, 0 bases at V and 2 bases at J, with 8 bases in the middle. In germline, CDR1 is SGDLS, CDR2 YYNGEE. The rearrangement joins TRBV9 to TRBJ2-5, with D possibly matching TRBD1 (6 bases). This clonotype was obtained from a person between 18 and 59 years old who received the Ad26.COV2.S COVID-19 vaccine or a placebo. Source: peripheral blood, taken in a trial of Ad26.COV2.S vaccine versus placebo. CDR3 amino acids: CASSVEQGQETQYF. CDR3 bases: TGTGCCAGCAGCGTAGAACAGGGTCAAGAGACCCAGTACTTC.